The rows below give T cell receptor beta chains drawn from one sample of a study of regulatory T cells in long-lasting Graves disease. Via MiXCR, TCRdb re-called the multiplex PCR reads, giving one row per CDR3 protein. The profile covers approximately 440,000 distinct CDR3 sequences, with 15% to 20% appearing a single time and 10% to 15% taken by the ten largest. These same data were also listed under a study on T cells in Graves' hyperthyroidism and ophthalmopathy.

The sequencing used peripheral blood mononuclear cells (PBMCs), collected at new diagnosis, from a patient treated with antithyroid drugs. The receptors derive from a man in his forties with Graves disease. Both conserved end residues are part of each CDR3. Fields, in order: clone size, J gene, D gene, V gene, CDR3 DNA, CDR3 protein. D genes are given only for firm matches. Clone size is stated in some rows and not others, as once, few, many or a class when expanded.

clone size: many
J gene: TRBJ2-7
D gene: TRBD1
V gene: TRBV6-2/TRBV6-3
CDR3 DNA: TGTGCCAGCAGTTACAGGGACAGCACCTACGAGCAGTACTTC
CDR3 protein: CASSYRDSTYEQYF

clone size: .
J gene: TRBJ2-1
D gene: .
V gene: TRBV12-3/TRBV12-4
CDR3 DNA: TGTGCCAGCAACCCAGGAGGAGGTGAGCAGTTCTTC
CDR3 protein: CASNPGGGEQFF

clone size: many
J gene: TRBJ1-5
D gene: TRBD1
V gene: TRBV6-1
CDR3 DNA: TGTGCCAGCAGTGCCGGGACAGGGCCTCAGCCCCAGCATTTT
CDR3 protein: CASSAGTGPQPQHF

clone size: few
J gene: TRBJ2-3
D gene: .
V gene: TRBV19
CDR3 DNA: TGTGCCAGTAGTATCCAGGGGTCCACAGATACGCAGTATTTT
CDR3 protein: CASSIQGSTDTQYF

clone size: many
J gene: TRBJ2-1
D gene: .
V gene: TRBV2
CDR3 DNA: TGTGCCAGCAGTGGGGGTAGCGGAGACAATGAGCAGTTCTTC
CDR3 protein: CASSGGSGDNEQFF

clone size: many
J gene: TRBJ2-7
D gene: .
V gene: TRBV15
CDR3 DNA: TGTGCCACCAGCAGTAGGACGGTTACTCACTACGAGCAGTACTTC
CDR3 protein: CATSSRTVTHYEQYF

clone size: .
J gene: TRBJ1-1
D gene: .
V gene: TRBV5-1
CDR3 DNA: TGCGCCAGCAGCTTTCGGGTAGTAGGCCTGAACACTGAAGCTTTCTTT
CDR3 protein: CASSFRVVGLNTEAFF

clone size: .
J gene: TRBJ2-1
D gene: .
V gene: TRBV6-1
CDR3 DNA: TGTGCCAGCAGCCCAGGACTAAGAAGGCATGAGCAGTTCTTC
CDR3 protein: CASSPGLRRHEQFF

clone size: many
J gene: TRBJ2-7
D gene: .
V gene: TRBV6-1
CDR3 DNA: TGTGCCAGCAGGAGCGGAACCTACGAGCAGTACTTC
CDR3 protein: CASRSGTYEQYF

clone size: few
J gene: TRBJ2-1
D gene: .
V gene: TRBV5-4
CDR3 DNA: TGTGCCAGCAGCTTCGGACAGACCACCAATGAGCAGTTCTTC
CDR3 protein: CASSFGQTTNEQFF

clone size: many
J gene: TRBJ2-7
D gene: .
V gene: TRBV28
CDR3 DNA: TGTGCCAGCAGTTTTTCGCTCGGGGGAGAATACGAGCAGTACTTC
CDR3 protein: CASSFSLGGEYEQYF

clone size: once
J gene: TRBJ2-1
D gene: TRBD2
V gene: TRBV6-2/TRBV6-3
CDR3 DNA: TGTGCCAGCACTCCAGGGACTAGCGGGAGCGATGAGCAGTTCTTC
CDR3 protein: CASTPGTSGSDEQFF

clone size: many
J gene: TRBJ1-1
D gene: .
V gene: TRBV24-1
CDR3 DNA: TGTGCCACCAGGGGACCGTCACACACTGAAGCTTTCTTT
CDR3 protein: CATRGPSHTEAFF

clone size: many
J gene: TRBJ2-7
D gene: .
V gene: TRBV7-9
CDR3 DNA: TGTGCCAGCAGCCCCAACCGGAGCACCCAATACGAGCAGTACTTC
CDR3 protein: CASSPNRSTQYEQYF

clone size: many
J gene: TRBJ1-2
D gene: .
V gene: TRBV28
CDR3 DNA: TGTGCCAGCAGTTTGGTGGATTTCTATGGCTACACCTTC
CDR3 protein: CASSLVDFYGYTF

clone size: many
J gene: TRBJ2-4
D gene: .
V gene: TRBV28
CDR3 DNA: TGTGCCATCACCTCGGGGCCGGCCAAAAACATTCAGTACTTC
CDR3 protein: CAITSGPAKNIQYF

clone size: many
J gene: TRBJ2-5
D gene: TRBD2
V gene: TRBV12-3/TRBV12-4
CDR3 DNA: TGTGCCAGCAGTTTCGGCGTGGCGGGAGGTCGGGCCCAGTACTTC
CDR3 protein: CASSFGVAGGRAQYF

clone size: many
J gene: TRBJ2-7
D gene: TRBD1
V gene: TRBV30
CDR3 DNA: TGTGCCTGGAACAGGGGCGACTCCTACGAGCAGTACTTC
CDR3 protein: CAWNRGDSYEQYF

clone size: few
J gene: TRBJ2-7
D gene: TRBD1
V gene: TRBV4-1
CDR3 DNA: TGCGCCAGCAGCCGTTCGGACCGGGACAGGAAATCCTACGAGCAGTACTTC
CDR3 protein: CASSRSDRDRKSYEQYF

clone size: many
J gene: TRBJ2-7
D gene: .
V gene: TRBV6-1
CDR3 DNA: TGTGCCAGCAGCCCACCAGTAGACGATTGGTCCTACGAGCAGTACTTC
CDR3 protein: CASSPPVDDWSYEQYF

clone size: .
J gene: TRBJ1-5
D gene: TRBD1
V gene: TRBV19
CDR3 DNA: TGTGCCAGTAGAGCCGGGACAGGAGGTTATAGCAATCAGCCCCAGCATTTT
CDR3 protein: CASRAGTGGYSNQPQHF

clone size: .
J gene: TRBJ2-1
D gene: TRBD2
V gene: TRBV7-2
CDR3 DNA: TGTGCCAGCAGCTTAGTAGGGACTAGGGGTACAACCTCCTACAATGAGCAGTTCTTC
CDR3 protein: CASSLVGTRGTTSYNEQFF

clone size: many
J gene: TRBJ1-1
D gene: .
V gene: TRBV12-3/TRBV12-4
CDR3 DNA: TGTGCCAGCTGTCGCACCGGGAACACTGAAGCTTTCTTT
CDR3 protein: CASCRTGNTEAFF

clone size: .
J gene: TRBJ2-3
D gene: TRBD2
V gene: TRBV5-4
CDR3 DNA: TGTGCCAGCAGCTTGGGGTCTAGCGGGAGGGCCAGAGATACGCAGTATTTT
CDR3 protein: CASSLGSSGRARDTQYF

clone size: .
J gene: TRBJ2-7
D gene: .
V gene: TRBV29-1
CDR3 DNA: TGCAGCGTTCTGACAGTCTCCTACGAGCAGTACTTC
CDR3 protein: CSVLTVSYEQYF

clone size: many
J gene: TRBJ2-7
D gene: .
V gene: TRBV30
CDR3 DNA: TGTGCCTGGAGTGTTGGCTACGAGCAGTACTTC
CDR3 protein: CAWSVGYEQYF

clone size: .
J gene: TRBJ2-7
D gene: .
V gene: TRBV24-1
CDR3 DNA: TGTGCCACCAGCCCTCTGGCCTACGAGCAGTACTTC
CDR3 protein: CATSPLAYEQYF

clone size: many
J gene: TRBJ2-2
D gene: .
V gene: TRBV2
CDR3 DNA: TGTGCCAGCAGTCTCAGGGAAGTGGCCGGGGAGCTGTTTTTT
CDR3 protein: CASSLREVAGELFF

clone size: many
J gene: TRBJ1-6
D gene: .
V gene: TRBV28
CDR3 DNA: TGTGCCAGCAGCCCGGACAGTTATAATTCACCCCTCCACTTT
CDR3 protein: CASSPDSYNSPLHF

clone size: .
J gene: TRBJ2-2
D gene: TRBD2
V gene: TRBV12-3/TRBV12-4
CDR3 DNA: TGTGCCAGCAAACTAGCGGGAGTGTATACCGGGGAGCTGTTTTTT
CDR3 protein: CASKLAGVYTGELFF

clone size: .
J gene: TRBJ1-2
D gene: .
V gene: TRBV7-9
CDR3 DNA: TGTGCCAGCAGCTTATCGGTAGGGACGAAGTATGGCTACACCTTC
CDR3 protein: CASSLSVGTKYGYTF